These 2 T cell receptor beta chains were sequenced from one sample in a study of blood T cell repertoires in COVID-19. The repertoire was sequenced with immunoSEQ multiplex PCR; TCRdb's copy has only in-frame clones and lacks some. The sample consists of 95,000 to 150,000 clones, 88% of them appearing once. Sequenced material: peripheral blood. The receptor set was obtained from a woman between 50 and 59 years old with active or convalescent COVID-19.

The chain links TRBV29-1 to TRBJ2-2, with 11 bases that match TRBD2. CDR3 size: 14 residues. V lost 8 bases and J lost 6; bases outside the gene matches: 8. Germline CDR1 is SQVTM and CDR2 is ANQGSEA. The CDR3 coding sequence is TGCAGCTTATTAGCGGGAGGGCGTCCCGGGGAGCTGTTTTTT. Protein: CSLLAGGRPGELFF.

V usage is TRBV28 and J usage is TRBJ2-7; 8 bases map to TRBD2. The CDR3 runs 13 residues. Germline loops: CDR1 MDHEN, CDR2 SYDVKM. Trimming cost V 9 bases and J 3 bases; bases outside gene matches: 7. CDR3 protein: CASHGGAYYEQYF. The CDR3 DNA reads TGTGCCAGTCACGGGGGGGCATACTACGAGCAGTACTTC.